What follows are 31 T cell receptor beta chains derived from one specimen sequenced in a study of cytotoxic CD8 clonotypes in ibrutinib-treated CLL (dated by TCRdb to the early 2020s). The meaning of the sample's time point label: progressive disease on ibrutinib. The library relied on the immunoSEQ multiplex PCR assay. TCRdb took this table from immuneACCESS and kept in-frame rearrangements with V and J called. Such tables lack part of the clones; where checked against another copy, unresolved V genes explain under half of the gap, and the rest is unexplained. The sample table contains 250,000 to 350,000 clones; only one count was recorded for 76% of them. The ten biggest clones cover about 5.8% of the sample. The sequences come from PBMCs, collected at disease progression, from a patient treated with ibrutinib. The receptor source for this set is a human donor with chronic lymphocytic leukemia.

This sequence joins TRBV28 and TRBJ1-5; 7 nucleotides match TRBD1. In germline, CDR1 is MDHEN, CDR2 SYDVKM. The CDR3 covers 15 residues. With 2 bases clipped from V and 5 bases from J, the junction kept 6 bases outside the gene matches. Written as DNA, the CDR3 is TGTGCCAGCAGTTTAGATACAGGGGTCGATCAGCCCCAGCATTTT. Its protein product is CASSLDTGVDQPQHF. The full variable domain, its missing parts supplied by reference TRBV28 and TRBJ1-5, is DVKVTQSSRYLVKRTGEKVFLECVQDMDHENMFWYRQDPGLGLRLIYFSYDVKMKEKGDIPEGYSVSREKKERFSLILESASTNQTSMYLCASSLDTGVDQPQHFGDGTRLSIL.

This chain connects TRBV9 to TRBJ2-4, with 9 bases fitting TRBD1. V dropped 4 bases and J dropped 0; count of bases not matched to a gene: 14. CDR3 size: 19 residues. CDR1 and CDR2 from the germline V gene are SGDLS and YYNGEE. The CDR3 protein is CASSPFWGQGQLAKNIQYF. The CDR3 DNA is TGTGCCAGCAGCCCTTTTTGGGGACAGGGACAACTAGCCAAAAACATTCAGTACTTC.

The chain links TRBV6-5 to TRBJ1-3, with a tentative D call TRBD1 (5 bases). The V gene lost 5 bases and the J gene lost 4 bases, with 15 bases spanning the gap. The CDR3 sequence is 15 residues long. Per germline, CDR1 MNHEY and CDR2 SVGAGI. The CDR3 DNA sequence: TGTGCCAGCAGTACAAATTCAGGGAACGGAAACACCATATATTTT. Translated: CASSTNSGNGNTIYF.

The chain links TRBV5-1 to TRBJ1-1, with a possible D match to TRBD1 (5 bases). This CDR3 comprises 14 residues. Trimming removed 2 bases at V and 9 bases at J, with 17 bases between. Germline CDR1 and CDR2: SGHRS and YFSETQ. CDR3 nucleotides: TGCGCCAGCAGCTTTTTTCCAGACAGACCCCAAGCTTTCTTT. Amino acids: CASSFFPDRPQAFF.

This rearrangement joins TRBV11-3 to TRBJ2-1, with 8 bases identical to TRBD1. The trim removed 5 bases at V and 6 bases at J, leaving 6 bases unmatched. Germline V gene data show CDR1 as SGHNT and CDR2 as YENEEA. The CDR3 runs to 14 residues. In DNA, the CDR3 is TGTGCCAGCAGCCCAAGACAGGGGCGCAATGAGCAGTTCTTC. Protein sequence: CASSPRQGRNEQFF. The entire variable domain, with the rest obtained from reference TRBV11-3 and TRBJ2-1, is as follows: EAGVVQSPRYKIIEKKQPVAFWCNPISGHNTLYWYLQNLGQGPELLIRYENEEAVDDSQLPKDRFSAERLKGVDSTLKIQPAELGDSAVYLCASSPRQGRNEQFFGPGTRLTVL.

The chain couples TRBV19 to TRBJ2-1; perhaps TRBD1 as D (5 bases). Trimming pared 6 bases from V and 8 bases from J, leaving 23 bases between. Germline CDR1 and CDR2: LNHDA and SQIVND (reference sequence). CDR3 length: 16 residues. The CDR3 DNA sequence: TGTGCCAGTAGGACCTCGTGGCAGGGATTTAGGCATGAGCAGTTCTTC. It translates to CASRTSWQGFRHEQFF.

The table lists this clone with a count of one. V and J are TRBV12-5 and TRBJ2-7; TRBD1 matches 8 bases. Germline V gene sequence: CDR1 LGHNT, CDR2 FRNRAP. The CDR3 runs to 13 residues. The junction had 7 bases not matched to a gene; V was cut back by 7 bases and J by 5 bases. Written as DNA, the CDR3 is TGTGCTAGTGCTCATGACAGGGGCCACGAGCAGTACTTC. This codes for CASAHDRGHEQYF.

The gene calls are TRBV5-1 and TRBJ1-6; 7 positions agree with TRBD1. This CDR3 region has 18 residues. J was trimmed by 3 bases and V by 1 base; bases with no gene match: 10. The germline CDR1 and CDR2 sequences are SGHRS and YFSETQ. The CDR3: CASSLKETQGGYNSPLHF. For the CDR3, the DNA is TGCGCCAGCAGCTTGAAAGAAACCCAGGGGGGCTATAATTCACCCCTCCACTTT.

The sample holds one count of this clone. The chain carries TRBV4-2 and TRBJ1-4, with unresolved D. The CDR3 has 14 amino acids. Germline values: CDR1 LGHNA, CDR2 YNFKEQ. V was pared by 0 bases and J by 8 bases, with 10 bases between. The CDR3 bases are TGTGCCAGCAGCCAAGATAGAGTGGGGGAAAAACTGTTTTTT. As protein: CASSQDRVGEKLFF.

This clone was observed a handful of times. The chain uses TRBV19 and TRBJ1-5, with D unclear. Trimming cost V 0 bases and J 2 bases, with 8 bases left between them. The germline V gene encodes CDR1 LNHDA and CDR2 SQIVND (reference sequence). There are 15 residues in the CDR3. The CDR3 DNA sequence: TGTGCCAGTAGTATAGACGGCCTTGGCAATCAGCCCCAGCATTTT. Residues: CASSIDGLGNQPQHF.

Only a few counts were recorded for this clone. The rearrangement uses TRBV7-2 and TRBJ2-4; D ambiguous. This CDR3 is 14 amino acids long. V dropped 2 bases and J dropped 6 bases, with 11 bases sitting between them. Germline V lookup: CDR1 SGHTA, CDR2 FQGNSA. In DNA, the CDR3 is TGTGCCAGCAGCTTACCGGCGTCGGGAAACATTCAGTACTTC. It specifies CASSLPASGNIQYF.

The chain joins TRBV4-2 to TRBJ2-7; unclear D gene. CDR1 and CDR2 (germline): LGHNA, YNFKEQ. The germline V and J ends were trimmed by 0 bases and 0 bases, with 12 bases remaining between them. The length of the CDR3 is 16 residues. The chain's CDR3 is CASSQEGSLSSYEQYF. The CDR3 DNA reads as TGTGCCAGCAGCCAAGAAGGCAGCCTTAGCTCCTACGAGCAGTACTTC.

The CDR3 DNA reads as TGTGCCAGCAGCGTTGTTGGCTATAACTATGGCTACACCTTC. Amino acid sequence: CASSVVGYNYGYTF. The rearrangement links TRBV9 to TRBJ1-2, with D unresolved. The CDR3 extends over 14 amino acids. V was pared by 2 bases and J by 1 base, with 9 bases between. CDR1 is SGDLS and CDR2 is YYNGEE in the germline V gene.

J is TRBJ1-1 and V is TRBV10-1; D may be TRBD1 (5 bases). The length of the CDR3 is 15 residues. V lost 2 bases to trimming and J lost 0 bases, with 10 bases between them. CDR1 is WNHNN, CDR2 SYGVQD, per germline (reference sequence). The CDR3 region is CASSEGGSMNTEAFF. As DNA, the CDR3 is TGCGCCAGCAGTGAGGGGGGGTCCATGAACACTGAAGCTTTCTTT.

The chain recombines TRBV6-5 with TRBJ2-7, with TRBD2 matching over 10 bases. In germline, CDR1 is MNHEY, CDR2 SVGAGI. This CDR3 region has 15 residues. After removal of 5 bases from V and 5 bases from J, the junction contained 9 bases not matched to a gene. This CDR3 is CASSLQRGGLNEQYF. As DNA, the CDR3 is TGTGCCAGCAGTCTCCAGCGGGGGGGCCTCAACGAGCAGTACTTC.

The CDR3 bases are TGTGCCAGCAGTACCCCCGGGAGGCGCTATGGCTACACCTTC. This sequence encodes CASSTPGRRYGYTF. This chain connects TRBV6-5 to TRBJ1-2; D is ambiguous. Trimming took 5 bases from V and 4 from J, leaving 14 bases between them. Per germline, CDR1 MNHEY and CDR2 SVGAGI. The CDR3 runs to 14 residues.

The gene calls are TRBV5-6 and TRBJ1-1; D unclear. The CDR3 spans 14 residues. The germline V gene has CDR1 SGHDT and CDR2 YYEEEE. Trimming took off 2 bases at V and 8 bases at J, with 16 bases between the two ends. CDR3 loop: CASSFGITSKEAFF. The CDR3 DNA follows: TGTGCCAGCAGCTTTGGAATTACGTCAAAGGAAGCTTTCTTT.

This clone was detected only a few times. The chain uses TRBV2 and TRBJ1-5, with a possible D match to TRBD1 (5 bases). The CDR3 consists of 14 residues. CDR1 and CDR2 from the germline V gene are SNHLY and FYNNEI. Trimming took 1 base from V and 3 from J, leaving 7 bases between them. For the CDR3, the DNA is TGTGCCAGCAGTGAAGGGGGGTCCAATCAGCCCCAGCATTTT. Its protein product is CASSEGGSNQPQHF. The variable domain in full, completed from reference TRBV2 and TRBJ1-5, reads EPEVTQTPSHQVTQMGQEVILRCVPISNHLYFYWYRQILGQKVEFLVSFYNNEISEKSEIFDDQFSVERPDGSNFTLKIRSTKLEDSAMYFCASSEGGSNQPQHFGDGTRLSIL.

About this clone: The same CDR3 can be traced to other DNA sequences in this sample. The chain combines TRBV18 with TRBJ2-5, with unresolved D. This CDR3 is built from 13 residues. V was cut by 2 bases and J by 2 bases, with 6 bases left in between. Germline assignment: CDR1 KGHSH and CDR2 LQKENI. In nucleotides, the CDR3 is TGTGCCAGCTCACCAGGGCAACAAGAGACCCAGTACTTC. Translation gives CASSPGQQETQYF.

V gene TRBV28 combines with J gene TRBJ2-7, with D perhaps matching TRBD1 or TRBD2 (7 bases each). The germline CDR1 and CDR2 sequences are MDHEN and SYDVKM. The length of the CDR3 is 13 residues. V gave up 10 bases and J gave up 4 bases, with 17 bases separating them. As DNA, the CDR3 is TGTGCCACCACAGGGGACTACCGTTACGAGCAGTACTTC. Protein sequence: CATTGDYRYEQYF.

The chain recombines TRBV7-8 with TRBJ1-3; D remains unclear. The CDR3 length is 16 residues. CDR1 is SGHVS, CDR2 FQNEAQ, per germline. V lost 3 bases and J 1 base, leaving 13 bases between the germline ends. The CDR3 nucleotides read TGTGCCAGCAGCTTGGGAGGGTTTAGTTCTGGAAACACCATATATTTT. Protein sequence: CASSLGGFSSGNTIYF. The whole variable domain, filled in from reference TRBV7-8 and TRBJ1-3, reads GAGVSQSPRYKVAKRGQDVALRCDPISGHVSLFWYQQALGQGPEFLTYFQNEAQLDKSGLPSDRFFAERPEGSVSTLKIQRTQQEDSAVYLCASSLGGFSSGNTIYFGEGSWLTVV.

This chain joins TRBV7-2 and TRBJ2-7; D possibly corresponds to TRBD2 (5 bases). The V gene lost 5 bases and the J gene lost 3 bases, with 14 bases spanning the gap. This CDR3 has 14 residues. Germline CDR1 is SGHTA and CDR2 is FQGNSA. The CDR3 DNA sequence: TGTGCCAGCAGCCCCCCGGAGGCCCTCTACGAGCAGTACTTC. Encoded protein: CASSPPEALYEQYF.

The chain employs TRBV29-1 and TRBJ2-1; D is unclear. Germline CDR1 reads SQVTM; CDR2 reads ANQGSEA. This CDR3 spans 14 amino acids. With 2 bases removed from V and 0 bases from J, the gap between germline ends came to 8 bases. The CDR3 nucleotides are TGCAGCGTTGAAAGCCCCCACTCCTACAATGAGCAGTTCTTC. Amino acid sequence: CSVESPHSYNEQFF.

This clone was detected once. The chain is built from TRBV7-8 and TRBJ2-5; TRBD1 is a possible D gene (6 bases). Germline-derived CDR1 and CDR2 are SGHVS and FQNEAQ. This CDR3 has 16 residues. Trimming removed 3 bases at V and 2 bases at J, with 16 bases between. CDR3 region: CASSLGAWRRQETQYF. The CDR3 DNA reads TGTGCCAGCAGCTTGGGGGCCTGGAGGAGACAAGAGACCCAGTACTTC.

CDR3: CASSLVLPAGELFF. The CDR3 DNA is TGTGCCAGCAGCTTAGTTCTGCCCGCCGGGGAGCTGTTTTTT. The V and J genes are TRBV7-9 and TRBJ2-2; no clear D. This CDR3 comprises 14 residues. From germline, CDR1 is SEHNR and CDR2 FQNEAQ (reference sequence). V dropped 1 base and J dropped 6 bases, with 9 bases sitting between them.

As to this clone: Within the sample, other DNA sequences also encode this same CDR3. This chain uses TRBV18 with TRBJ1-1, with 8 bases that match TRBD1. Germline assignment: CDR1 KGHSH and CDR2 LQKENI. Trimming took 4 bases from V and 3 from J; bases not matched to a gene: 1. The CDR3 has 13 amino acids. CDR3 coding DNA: TGTGCCAGCTCACGGGGACAGGACACTGAAGCTTTCTTT. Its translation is CASSRGQDTEAFF.

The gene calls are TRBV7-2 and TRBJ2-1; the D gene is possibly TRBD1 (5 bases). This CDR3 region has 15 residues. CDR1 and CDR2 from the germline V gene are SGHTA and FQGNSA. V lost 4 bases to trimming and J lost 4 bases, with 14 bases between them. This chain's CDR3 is CASSSLGVRYNEQFF. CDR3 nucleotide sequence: TGTGCCAGCAGCTCCCTAGGGGTGCGGTACAATGAGCAGTTCTTC.

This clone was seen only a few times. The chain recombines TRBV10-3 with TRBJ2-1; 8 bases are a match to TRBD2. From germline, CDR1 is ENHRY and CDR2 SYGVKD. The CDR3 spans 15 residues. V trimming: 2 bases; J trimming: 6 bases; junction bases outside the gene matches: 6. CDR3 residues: CAISEPKAGGNEQFF. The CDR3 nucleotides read TGTGCCATCAGTGAGCCGAAGGCGGGGGGCAATGAGCAGTTCTTC.

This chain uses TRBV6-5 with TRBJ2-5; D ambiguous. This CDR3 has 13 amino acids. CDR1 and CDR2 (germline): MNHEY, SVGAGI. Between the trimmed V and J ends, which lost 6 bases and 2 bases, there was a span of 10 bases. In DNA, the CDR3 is TGTGCCAGCAGCACGGTGGGTCAAGAGACCCAGTACTTC. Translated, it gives CASSTVGQETQYF.

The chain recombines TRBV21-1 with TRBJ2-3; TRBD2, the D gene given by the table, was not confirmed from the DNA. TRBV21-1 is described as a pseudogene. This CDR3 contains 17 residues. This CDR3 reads CASSSVVAGTVADTQYF. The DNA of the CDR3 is TGTGCCAGCAGCTCAGTCGTCGCGGGAACGGTAGCAGATACGCAGTATTTT.

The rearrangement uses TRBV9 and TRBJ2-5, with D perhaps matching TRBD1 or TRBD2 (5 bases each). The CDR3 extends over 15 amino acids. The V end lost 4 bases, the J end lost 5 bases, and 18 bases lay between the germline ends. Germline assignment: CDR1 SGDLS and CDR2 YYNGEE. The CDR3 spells CASSPWGTQTETQYF. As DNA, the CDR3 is TGTGCCAGCAGCCCCTGGGGGACCCAGACGGAGACCCAGTACTTC.